The entry below describes one T cell receptor (beta chain). This entry comes from a study of monozygotic twins with inflammatory bowel disease. TCRalpha along with TCRbeta cDNA was subjected to two nested PCRs lasting approximately 16 and 10 cycles. TCRdb processed the 5' RACE reads again and assigns one entry to each CDR3 protein, with no DNA. This sample's clone table lists around 150,000 distinct CDR3 sequences. Germline lookup yields CDR1 WSHSY and CDR2 SAAADI. The CDR3 covers 13 residues. The chain uses TRBV10-2 and TRBJ2-1; no DNA is available, so the TRBD2 call from TCRdb remains unchecked. The sample taken for sequencing was blood. This TCR came from a human donor with ulcerative colitis or Crohn's disease, or a healthy co-twin of an affected twin (not recorded which). The CDR3 spells CASSEGDSRIQFF.